This note documents a single T cell receptor (beta chain) sequence. The antigen is unknown. Primers for the PCR totalled 60 Vbeta and 13 Jbeta. The protocol was immunoSEQ multiplex PCR, while the TCRdb copy is restricted to in-frame clones and leaves out a portion. This sample has 40,000 or so clones, with roughly 90% found just once. This specimen belongs to a study of cytomegalovirus exposure and HLA in healthy donors. Findings and limits, study-wide: The only immune exposure information that was available was CMV serostatus. For presence/absence analyses, sequencing depth was assumed to be roughly uniform across donors. Fewer N-insertions (relative to the roughly 610-donor mean) were reportedly seen in an Asian-associated ancestry cluster in a later analysis. The majority of CMV-associated TCR beta chains were reported as apparently HLA-restricted in a later analysis.

Germline V gene sequence: CDR1 SGHAT, CDR2 FQNNGV. The CDR3 runs 13 residues. The V end was cut by 5 bases, the J end by 5 bases, with 13 bases between. The origin of this receptor is a woman younger than 30 in good health and CMV-seronegative. The sample consisted of PBMCs. The rearrangement uses TRBV11-2 and TRBJ2-7; D gene ambiguous. The CDR3 DNA follows: TGTGCCAGCAGCCCCCGGAAACGGGACGAGCAGTACTTC. The encoded protein is CASSPRKRDEQYF.